This entry lists 12 T cell receptor beta chains sequenced from one sample in a study of T cell responses to AZD1222 COVID-19 vaccine. Produced via immunoSEQ multiplex PCR; TCRdb's table is partial and in-frame only. The sample records about 110,000 clones, approximately 90% being singletons. This material consisted of peripheral blood, taken on day 0 of AZD1222 vaccination. The source is an adult in good health.

The CDR3 is CASSLAGAPNYGYTF. The CDR3, as DNA: TGTGCCAGCAGCTTAGCAGGGGCTCCCAACTATGGCTACACCTTC. The rearrangement uses TRBV7-9 and TRBJ1-2; the D gene is possibly TRBD1 (5 bases). Germline-derived CDR1 and CDR2 are SEHNR and FQNEAQ (reference sequence). V lost 0 bases and J lost 2, with 10 bases in between. CDR3 length equals 15 residues.

V gene TRBV7-3 combines with J gene TRBJ2-5; D not certain. The CDR3 runs 14 residues. CDR1 and CDR2 from the germline V gene are SGHTA and FQGTGA. Trimming removed 5 bases at V and 5 bases at J, with 15 bases between. CDR3 sequence: CASSPTGLDETQYF. The CDR3 DNA reads TGTGCCAGCAGCCCCACCGGGCTAGATGAGACCCAGTACTTC.

This clone has only one observation. Written as DNA, the CDR3 is TGTGCCAGCAGCTTAACTTGGGGAGGAGGAAACACCATATATTTT. This encodes CASSLTWGGGNTIYF. This chain links TRBV7-3 with TRBJ1-3; D is uncertain. CDR1 and CDR2 (germline): SGHTA, FQGTGA. The germline V and J ends were trimmed by 0 bases and 4 bases, with 10 bases remaining between them. The CDR3 has 15 amino acids.

In regard to this clone: A junction boundary mismatches the germline segment, possibly from a read error. V gene TRBV7-2 combines with J gene TRBJ2-3, with D unclear. The CDR3 is made up of 15 amino acids. The V gene's germline CDR1 is SGHTA and CDR2 FQGNSA. CDR3 loop: CASRLALQPTDTQYF. Written as DNA, the CDR3 is TGTGCCAGCAGGTTAGCATTACAACCCACAGATACGCAGTATTTT. The whole variable domain, remainder taken from reference TRBV7-2 and TRBJ2-3, is GAGVSQSPSNKVTEKGKDVELRCDPISGHTALYWYRQSLGQGLEFLIYFQGNSAPDKSGLPSDRFSAERTGGSVSTLTIQRTQQEDSAVYLCASRLALQPTDTQYFGPGTRLTVL.

This clone has only one observation. The chain carries TRBV6-6 and TRBJ2-5; the D is unclear. V was clipped by 6 bases and J by 1 base, with 6 bases between them. The CDR3 is 12 residues long. Germline-derived CDR1 and CDR2 are MNHNY and SVGAGI (reference sequence). The CDR3 loop reads CASSQTQETQYF. CDR3 sequence (DNA): TGTGCCAGCAGCCAGACCCAAGAGACCCAGTACTTC.

This clone was observed a handful of times. The chain links TRBV7-9 to TRBJ2-7, with D perhaps matching TRBD1 (5 bases). The CDR3 loop spans 13 amino acids. V was trimmed by 5 bases and J by 1 base, leaving 9 bases between them. Germline V CDR1 and CDR2: SEHNR, FQNEAQ (reference sequence). CDR3 DNA sequence: TGTGCCAGCAGCAGACAGCCGTCCTACGAGCAGTACTTC. It is translated as CASSRQPSYEQYF.

This chain joins TRBV7-9 and TRBJ2-4, with D possibly TRBD1 on 6 matching bases. This CDR3 comprises 15 residues. CDR1 and CDR2 (germline): SEHNR, FQNEAQ (reference sequence). Trimming left V 5 bases short and J 5 bases short, with 16 bases between. In DNA, the CDR3 is TGTGCCAGCAGCGACAAACGCAGGACAGAAAACATTCAGTACTTC. Translated, it gives CASSDKRRTENIQYF.

V and J are TRBV4-2 and TRBJ2-3; the D is unclear. CDR3 length: 15 residues. Germline V lookup: CDR1 LGHNA, CDR2 YNFKEQ. Trimming removed 1 base at V and 2 bases at J, with 10 bases between. The CDR3 DNA sequence: TGTGCCAGCAGCCAAGTGGTACAGAACACAGATACGCAGTATTTT. This encodes CASSQVVQNTDTQYF.

V usage is TRBV28 and J usage is TRBJ2-7; maybe TRBD1 (6 bases). The CDR3 spans 15 residues. Germline CDR1 reads MDHEN; CDR2 reads SYDVKM. The V and J ends lost 4 bases and 3 bases respectively, with 16 bases between them. CDR3 sequence reads: CASSSQDNRDYEQYV. In DNA form, the CDR3 reads TGTGCCAGCAGTTCGCAAGACAACAGGGACTACGAGCAGTACGTC.

This clone was picked up one time. V and J are TRBV19 and TRBJ2-5, with 9 bases identical to TRBD2. CDR1 LNHDA and CDR2 SQIVND come from the germline V gene (reference sequence). The CDR3 runs 15 residues. The junction had 9 bases not matched to a gene; V was cut back by 6 bases and J by 4 bases. CDR3 region: CASRGLAAGGETQYF. Written as DNA, the CDR3 is TGTGCCAGTAGGGGCCTTGCAGCGGGAGGAGAGACCCAGTACTTC.

The chain links TRBV7-9 to TRBJ2-3, with 8 bases identical to TRBD2. Germline lookup yields CDR1 SEHNR and CDR2 FQNEAQ (reference sequence). The CDR3 loop spans 16 amino acids. J lost 2 bases, V lost 4 bases, and 8 bases had no gene match. CDR3 sequence: CASSYLVSGTTDTQYF. CDR3 in DNA: TGTGCCAGCAGCTACCTGGTTAGCGGGACCACAGATACGCAGTATTTT.

The gene calls are TRBV12-3 or TRBV12-4 and TRBJ1-1; D is unresolved. V was trimmed by 7 bases and J by 1 base, leaving 10 bases between them. The CDR3 runs 13 residues. The CDR3 sequence is CASTPRANTEAFF. DNA for the CDR3: TGTGCCAGCACCCCTCGGGCGAACACTGAAGCTTTCTTT.